This TCR beta chain was captured by sequencing in a study of T cells in Graves' hyperthyroidism and ophthalmopathy (dated by TCRdb to 2018 to 2020). With respect to the entire study: Peripheral blood was sampled at the time of initial diagnosis, prior to any treatment. The 100 or so discovery patients were divided at random into training and test sets in a 7:3 ratio. In several Graves' hyperthyroidism patients, the study also compared T-cell repertoires from thyroid tissue with T-cell repertoires from blood. An independent validation cohort of around 19 hyperthyroidism patients and more than 15 patients who later progressed to ophthalmopathy tested prospective prediction of ophthalmopathy. TCR Vbeta CDR3 sequencing of 120 to 150 peripheral blood samples (roughly 43 ophthalmopathy, over 70 hyperthyroidism and approximately 17 progressor patients) is reported in the paper. Once sampling was done, hyperthyroidism patients were given methimazole at a starting dose of 30 mg daily, whereas ophthalmopathy patients were given high-dose intravenous methylprednisolone. A discovery cohort of approximately 100 patients, roughly 40 with Graves' ophthalmopathy and about 58 with stable Graves' hyperthyroidism, was used to find distinguishing TCR V-J signatures.

A patient counted as having stable Graves' hyperthyroidism if no progression to ophthalmopathy occurred over 18 months of follow-up. Hyperthyroidism patients were aged 18 to 65 years and newly diagnosed, with disease duration of less than 2 months. Exclusion was applied to patients with uncontrolled infections, other autoimmune diseases, pregnancy or lactation. Diagnoses relied on clinical symptoms, serum thyroxine and TRAb, thyroid ultrasound and orbital computed tomography. PBMCs were separated from 8 to 10 ml of fresh peripheral blood using Ficoll-Paque density gradient centrifugation. Total RNA was extracted using Trizol reagent, and RNA quality was assessed on an Agilent 2100 Bioanalyzer. This clonotype occurred a few times. It lacks a known antigen. No base-level quality is on record; no much larger clone is a single base apart. Amplification of TCR beta CDR3 regions was carried out from RNA transcripts. The TCR CDR3 was subjected to a first round of RT-PCR using the HTBI primer set and the Qiagen OneStep RT-PCR kit. A second multiplex PCR round built the libraries, followed by size selection and purification. Sequencing of the libraries was done on an Illumina HiSeq2000 using paired-end 100 bp reads. The paper's data handling went like this. SOAPnuke was used to process the raw data, removing reads that contained adapters or uncalled bases, had a mean Phred below 15, or lacked an exact match to the constant primer or identifier. High-quality paired reads were merged using COPE v1.2.5, and each unique nucleotide sequence was defined as a clonotype. Clonotypes were aligned to IMGT TRBV, TRBD and TRBJ reference segments using MiTCR v1.1. The analysis included only V-J combinations with a frequency above 0.0001, which together covered 99% to 99.2% of the repertoires. A TCS score was defined as the ratio between F50 (clonal expansion) and ExV (chaos), using BLOSUM62-based TCRdist between CDR3 peptides within each V-J. Welch's t-statistics and random forest reduced around 550 V-J features to 10 to 15, which were used in a naive Bayes classifier (R e1071). TCRdb cleaned the public reads at Q25 with fastp, built clones with MiXCR and kept in-frame beta chains. Here each entry gathers all rows of one CDR3 protein and keeps the most common genes and DNA. These V and J calls rely on TCRdb rather than the paper's analysis. In all, the sample holds hundreds of thousands of distinct CDR3 sequences, and approximately 15% of those were seen once. The ten largest clones take up roughly 10% of the sample.

Summary of the overall study and its limitations: In validation, progression to ophthalmopathy was predicted by the model with around 71% sensitivity and roughly 72% specificity, a median of about 6.4 months before onset. Most expanded thyroid clonotypes (frequency above 0.001) were also detected in blood, a finding suggesting that blood repertoires may reflect thyroid immune responses. Ophthalmopathy was separated from stable hyperthyroidism by a 13 V-J signature model, with over 85% sensitivity and about 81% specificity obtained in cross-validation and 80%/75% obtained in testing. No statistical method was used to set the sample size in advance, and investigators knew the group allocation.

Sequences SEHNR (CDR1) and FQNEAQ (CDR2) are obtained from the germline V gene (reference sequence). At the junction V is shortened by 3 bases and J by 5 bases; bases outside the gene matches: 8. The CDR3 starts with the cysteine, ends with the phenylalanine, and has 16 residues. The entry retains the CDR3 DNA only, 48 bases that are in frame from base 1. The chain employs TRBV7-9 and TRBJ2-1; the central 9 bases match TRBD2. The clonotype originates from a woman in her late teens or twenties with Graves' hyperthyroidism. The sequenced sample consisted of blood. The CDR3 in this case is CASSFEGGRADNEQFF. The bases are TGTGCCAGCAGCTTCGAGGGCGGGAGGGCAGACAATGAGCAGTTCTTC.